A single sample gave rise to the 20 T cell receptor beta chains below, sequenced in a study of Ad26.COV2.S vaccination and SARS-CoV-2 variants. Measured with immunoSEQ multiplex PCR; TCRdb has only the in-frame clones, and not every one. The repertoire holds approximately 410,000 clones, with 80% to 95% as singletons. Treatment reported: roughly 20 received Ad26.COV2.S at low or high dose, single or two shots; 5 received placebo; per-sample allocation not given. The study sampled participants on day 63 after the first vaccine or placebo injection. The source material was peripheral blood, sampled in a trial of Ad26.COV2.S vaccine versus placebo. The receptors derive from a person between 18 and 65 years old who received the Ad26.COV2.S COVID-19 vaccine or a placebo.

CDR3 nucleotide sequence: TGTGCCAGCAGTTCCTCGGGACAGGGGAATGAAAAACTGTTTTTT. It yields the protein CASSSSGQGNEKLFF. This sequence joins TRBV2 and TRBJ1-4; 10 bases match TRBD1. The CDR3 length is 15 residues. Germline loops: CDR1 SNHLY, CDR2 FYNNEI. J was trimmed by 5 bases and V by 5 bases; bases with no gene match: 5.

DNA of the CDR3: TGTGCCAGTAGCCCAACCGGGGACAGTCAAGCCTACGAGCAGTACTTC. Its translation is CASSPTGDSQAYEQYF. The V call is TRBV19, the J call TRBJ2-7; 7 bases agree with TRBD1. CDR3 length: 16 amino acids. J lost 2 bases, V lost 6 bases, and 13 bases had no gene match. CDR1 and CDR2 from the germline V gene are LNHDA and SQIVND (reference sequence). Full variable domain (outside the CDR3, taken from reference TRBV19 and TRBJ2-7): DGGITQSPKYLFRKEGQNVTLSCEQNLNHDAMYWYRQDPGQGLRLIYYSQIVNDFQKGDIAEGYSVSREKKESFPLTVTSAQKNPTAFYLCASSPTGDSQAYEQYFGPGTRLTVT.

The chain uses TRBV29-1 and TRBJ1-2; TRBD1 is a possible D gene (5 bases). The germline V gene encodes CDR1 SQVTM and CDR2 ANQGSEA. The CDR3 loop spans 11 amino acids. V dropped 7 bases and J dropped 10 bases, with 16 bases sitting between them. The CDR3 reads CSGVKGRDYTF. CDR3 sequence (DNA): TGCAGCGGTGTCAAGGGGCGAGACTACACCTTC.

CDR3 residues: CASSYGDGYEQYF. The DNA of the CDR3 is TGTGCCAGCAGTTACGGTGATGGGTACGAGCAGTACTTC. This rearrangement joins TRBV6-2 or TRBV6-3 to TRBJ2-7; no reliable D call. From germline, CDR1 is MNHEY and CDR2 SVGEGT. The V end lost 2 bases, the J end lost 4 bases, and 9 bases lay between the germline ends. The CDR3 spans 13 residues.

The rearrangement joins TRBV7-9 to TRBJ2-3; 12 bases map to TRBD2. The CDR3 is 16 amino acids. Germline V gene data show CDR1 as SEHNR and CDR2 as FQNEAQ (reference sequence). Trimming at V came to 5 bases and at J to 1 base, leaving 4 bases not matched to a gene. CDR3 sequence (DNA): TGTGCCAGCAGCGCCAGACTAGCGGGGGGCACAGATACGCAGTATTTT. Protein product: CASSARLAGGTDTQYF.

The CDR3 spells CAWRTGDASPLHF. The CDR3 nucleotides read TGTGCCTGGAGGACAGGGGATGCTTCACCCCTCCACTTT. This rearrangement joins TRBV30 to TRBJ1-6; 8 bases are a match to TRBD1. The germline V gene encodes CDR1 GTSNPN and CDR2 SVGIG (reference sequence). This CDR3 region has 13 residues. V lost 3 bases, J lost 9 bases, and 4 bases stayed unmatched.

The chain carries TRBV12-5 and TRBJ1-5; D call uncertain. CDR3 length: 16 residues. Germline-derived CDR1 and CDR2 are LGHNT and FRNRAP. Trimming took 0 bases from V and 3 from J, leaving 12 bases between them. The CDR3 bases are TGTGCTAGTGGTTTGGTACCGAATCAGATCAATCAGCCCCAGCATTTT. This encodes CASGLVPNQINQPQHF.

The chain couples TRBV6-6 to TRBJ2-7; D is unclear. Germline CDR1 and CDR2: MNHNY and SVGAGI (reference sequence). Trimming removed 6 bases from V and 0 bases from J, with 12 bases in between. The CDR3 is 14 residues long. CDR3 in amino acids: CASRPGLNSYEQYF. CDR3 sequence (DNA): TGTGCCAGCAGGCCGGGCCTAAACTCCTACGAGCAGTACTTC.

This clone has a single count. This rearrangement joins TRBV7-9 to TRBJ1-2; no definite D call. The CDR3 runs to 13 residues. V was clipped by 5 bases and J by 4 bases, with 11 bases between them. CDR1 SEHNR and CDR2 FQNEAQ come from the germline V gene (reference sequence). In nucleotides, the CDR3 is TGTGCCAGCAGCGGAGGACCTTTCTATGGCTACACCTTC. Translated: CASSGGPFYGYTF.

The chain links TRBV28 to TRBJ1-6, with 9 nucleotides matching TRBD1. The CDR3 has 14 residues. Germline V gene sequence: CDR1 MDHEN, CDR2 SYDVKM. The trim removed 2 bases at V and 9 bases at J, leaving 2 bases unmatched. CDR3 nucleotide sequence: TGTGCCAGCAGTTTAGACAGGGGGTTTTCACCCCTCCACTTT. Translating it yields CASSLDRGFSPLHF.

This chain joins TRBV18 and TRBJ1-5, with 8 bases fitting TRBD1. The length of the CDR3 is 17 residues. The germline gives CDR1 KGHSH, CDR2 LQKENI. V lost 2 bases, J lost 0 bases, and 6 bases stayed unmatched. This chain's CDR3 is CASSPVTGDYSNQPQHF. CDR3 in DNA: TGTGCCAGCTCACCAGTGACAGGGGATTATAGCAATCAGCCCCAGCATTTT.

The gene calls are TRBV3-1 (or the pseudogene TRBV3-2) and TRBJ2-1, with 8 bases matching TRBD1. Germline lookup yields CDR1 LGHDT and CDR2 YNNKEL (reference sequence). V lost 0 bases and J lost 0; bases outside the gene matches: 7. The CDR3 is 18 residues long. The chain's CDR3 is CASSQDRAGGASYNEQFF. CDR3 DNA sequence: TGTGCCAGCAGCCAAGATCGGGCAGGGGGCGCCTCCTACAATGAGCAGTTCTTC.

A single count supports this clone. The V and J genes are TRBV27 and TRBJ2-5; D tentatively fits TRBD1 or TRBD2 (6 bases each). The CDR3 totals 14 residues. The germline V gene encodes CDR1 MNHEY and CDR2 SMNVEV (reference sequence). The V end was cut by 4 bases, the J end by 5 bases, with 14 bases between. The CDR3: CASSSWGAAETQYF. The CDR3 nucleotides are TGTGCCAGCAGTTCCTGGGGGGCCGCGGAGACCCAGTACTTC.

The CDR3 nucleotides are TGCGCCAGCAGCCAGGCGAGCGATACGCAGTATTTT. As protein: CASSQASDTQYF. The genes are TRBV4-1 and TRBJ2-3; D remains unclear. Trimming stripped 3 bases from V and 6 bases from J, with 7 bases between. CDR3 length: 12 amino acids. CDR1 MGHRA and CDR2 YSYEKL come from the germline V gene.

The chain links TRBV5-4 to TRBJ1-5; D is uncertain. CDR1 and CDR2 (germline): SGHNT, YYREEE (reference sequence). The length of the CDR3 is 15 residues. V shed 5 bases and J shed 0 bases, with 12 bases lying between them. The CDR3 protein is CASSVAGNSNQPQHF. The CDR3 DNA sequence: TGTGCCAGCAGTGTCGCGGGGAATAGCAATCAGCCCCAGCATTTT. The full variable domain, in which reference TRBV5-4 and TRBJ1-5 provide the parts outside the CDR3, is ETGVTQSPTHLIKTRGQQVTLRCSSQSGHNTVSWYQQALGQGPQFIFQYYREEENGRGNFPPRFSGLQFPNYSSELNVNALELDDSALYLCASSVAGNSNQPQHFGDGTRLSIL.

V gene TRBV6-2 or TRBV6-3 combines with J gene TRBJ1-5, with 10 bases lining up with TRBD1. The CDR3 contains 16 residues. The ends lost 2 bases at V and 10 bases at J; junction bases unmatched: 11. Germline V gives CDR1 MNHEY, CDR2 SVGEGT. CDR3 in DNA: TGTGCCAGCAGTTACGGTTCCGGGACAGGGGTTCTTCCCCAGCATTTT. Its translation: CASSYGSGTGVLPQHF.

This clone was seen once. The chain carries TRBV10-2 and TRBJ1-4, with D perhaps TRBD1 (5 bases). Trimming cost V 8 bases and J 0 bases, with 13 bases left between them. CDR1 and CDR2 from the germline V gene are WSHSY and SAAADI. The CDR3 covers 15 residues. The chain's CDR3 is CASFGTDATNEKLFF. CDR3 nucleotide sequence: TGCGCCAGCTTCGGGACGGATGCAACTAATGAAAAACTGTTTTTT.

The chain has TRBV6-5 and TRBJ1-2; 12 bases match TRBD1. CDR3 length equals 15 residues. J lost 4 bases, V lost 8 bases, and 8 bases had no gene match. Looked up from germline, CDR1 is MNHEY and CDR2 is SVGAGI. The CDR3 nucleotides are TGTGCCAGCCTACTGGGGACAGGGGGCGTCTATGGCTACACCTTC. It encodes CASLLGTGGVYGYTF.

This clone has just one count. The chain recombines TRBV27 with TRBJ2-1; 13 positions match TRBD2. The trim removed 5 bases at V and 9 bases at J, leaving 7 bases unmatched. The CDR3 loop spans 15 amino acids. The germline V gene encodes CDR1 MNHEY and CDR2 SMNVEV (reference sequence). For the CDR3, the DNA is TGTGCCAGCAGTCCCGGGACTAGCGGGGTGTCTGAGCAGTTCTTC. Translating it yields CASSPGTSGVSEQFF.

V is TRBV11-2 and J is TRBJ1-3, with no clear D. V was trimmed by 2 bases and J by 4 bases, leaving 9 bases between them. The V gene's germline CDR1 is SGHAT and CDR2 FQNNGV. The CDR3 consists of 14 residues. Here the CDR3 reads CASSLRMVGNTIYF. The CDR3 DNA is TGTGCCAGCAGCTTACGTATGGTCGGAAACACCATATATTTT.